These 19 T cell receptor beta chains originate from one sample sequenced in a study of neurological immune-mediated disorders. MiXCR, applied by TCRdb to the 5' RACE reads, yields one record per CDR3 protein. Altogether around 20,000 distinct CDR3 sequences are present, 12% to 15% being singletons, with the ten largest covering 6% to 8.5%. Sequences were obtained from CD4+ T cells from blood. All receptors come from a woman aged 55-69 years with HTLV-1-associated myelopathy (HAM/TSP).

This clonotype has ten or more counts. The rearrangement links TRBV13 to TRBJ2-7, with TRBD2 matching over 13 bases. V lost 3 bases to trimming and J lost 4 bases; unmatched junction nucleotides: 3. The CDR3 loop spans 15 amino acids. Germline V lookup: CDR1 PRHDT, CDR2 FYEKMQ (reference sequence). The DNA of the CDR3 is TGTGCCAGCAGCTTCTGGACTAGCGGGGGTTACGAGCAGTACTTC. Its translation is CASSFWTSGGYEQYF. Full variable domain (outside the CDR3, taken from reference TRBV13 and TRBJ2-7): AAGVIQSPRHLIKEKRETATLKCYPIPRHDTVYWYQQGPGQDPQFLISFYEKMQSDKGSIPDRFSAQQFSDYHSELNMSSLELGDSALYFCASSFWTSGGYEQYFGPGTRLTVT.

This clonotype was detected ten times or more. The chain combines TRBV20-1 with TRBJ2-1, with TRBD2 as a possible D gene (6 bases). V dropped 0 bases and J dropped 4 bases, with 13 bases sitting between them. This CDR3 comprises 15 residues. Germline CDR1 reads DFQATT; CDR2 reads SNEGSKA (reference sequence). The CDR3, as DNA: TGCAGTGCTAGAGATCCGGCGGGAAGTTACAATGAGCAGTTCTTC. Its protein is CSARDPAGSYNEQFF.

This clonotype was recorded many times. As DNA, the CDR3 is TGTGCCAGCAGCCGCCGGGGTCCGAACACTGAAGCTTTCTTT. It yields the protein CASSRRGPNTEAFF. The genes are TRBV5-6 and TRBJ1-1; D remains ambiguous. The CDR3 is 14 amino acids. Germline CDR1 and CDR2: SGHDT and YYEEEE. With 4 bases removed from V and 1 base from J, the gap between germline ends came to 11 bases.

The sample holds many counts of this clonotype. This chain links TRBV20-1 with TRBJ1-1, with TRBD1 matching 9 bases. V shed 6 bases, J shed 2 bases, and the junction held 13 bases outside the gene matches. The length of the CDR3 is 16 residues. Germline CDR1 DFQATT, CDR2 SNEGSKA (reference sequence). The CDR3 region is CSAHMTGGGYNTEAFF. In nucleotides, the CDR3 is TGCAGTGCCCACATGACAGGGGGGGGCTATAACACTGAAGCTTTCTTT.

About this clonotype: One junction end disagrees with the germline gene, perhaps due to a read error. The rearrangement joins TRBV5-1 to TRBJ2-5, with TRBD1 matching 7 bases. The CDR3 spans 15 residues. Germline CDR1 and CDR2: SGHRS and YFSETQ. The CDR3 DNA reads TGCGCCAGCAGCTCCCCAACAGGGGAAAAAGAGACCAAGTACTTC. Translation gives CASSSPTGEKETKYF.

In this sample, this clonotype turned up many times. CDR3 nucleotide sequence: TGCGCCAGCAGCTTGGGAACAGGAACCACCCATGAAAAACTGTTTTTT. Amino acids: CASSLGTGTTHEKLFF. The rearrangement uses TRBV5-1 and TRBJ1-4; D possibly corresponds to TRBD1 (5 bases). The germline V gene has CDR1 SGHRS and CDR2 YFSETQ. The CDR3 is 16 amino acids. Trimming removed 0 bases at V and 6 bases at J, with 15 bases between. The entire variable domain, with the rest obtained from reference TRBV5-1 and TRBJ1-4, is as follows: KAGVTQTPRYLIKTRGQQVTLSCSPISGHRSVSWYQQTPGQGLQFLFEYFSETQRNKGNFPGRFSGRQFSNSRSEMNVSTLELGDSALYLCASSLGTGTTHEKLFFGSGTQLSVL.

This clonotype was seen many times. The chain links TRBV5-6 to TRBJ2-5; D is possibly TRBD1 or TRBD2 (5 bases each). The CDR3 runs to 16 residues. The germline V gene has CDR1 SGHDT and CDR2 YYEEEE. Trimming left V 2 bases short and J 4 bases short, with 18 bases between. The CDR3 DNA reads TGTGCCAGCAGCTTCATGAGGGGCCCACGGGGAGAGACCCAGTACTTC. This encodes CASSFMRGPRGETQYF.

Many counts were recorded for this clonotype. CDR3 in DNA: TGCAGTGCTAGAGGGCAGGGTTGGGAGCAGTTCTTC. It encodes CSARGQGWEQFF. The gene calls are TRBV20-1 and TRBJ2-1; tentatively, D is TRBD1 (5 bases). V was trimmed by 1 base and J by 10 bases, leaving 11 bases between them. The CDR3 extends over 12 amino acids. Germline-derived CDR1 and CDR2 are DFQATT and SNEGSKA (reference sequence).

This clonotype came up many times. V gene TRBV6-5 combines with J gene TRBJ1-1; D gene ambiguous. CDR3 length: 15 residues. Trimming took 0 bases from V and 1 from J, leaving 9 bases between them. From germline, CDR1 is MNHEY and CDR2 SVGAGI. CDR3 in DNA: TGTGCCAGCAGTTACTCGCTCCCGAAGAACACTGAAGCTTTCTTT. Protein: CASSYSLPKNTEAFF.

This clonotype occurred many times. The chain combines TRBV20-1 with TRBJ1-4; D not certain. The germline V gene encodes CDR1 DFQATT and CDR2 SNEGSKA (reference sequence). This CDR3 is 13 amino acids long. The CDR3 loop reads CSYLREEDEKLFF. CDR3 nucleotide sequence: TGCAGCTATCTAAGGGAGGAAGATGAAAAACTGTTTTTT.

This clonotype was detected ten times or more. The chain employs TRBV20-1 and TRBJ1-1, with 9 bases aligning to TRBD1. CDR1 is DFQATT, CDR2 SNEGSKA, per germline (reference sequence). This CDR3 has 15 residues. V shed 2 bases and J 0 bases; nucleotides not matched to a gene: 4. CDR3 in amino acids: CSARSGTGLNTEAFF. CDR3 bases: TGCAGTGCTAGATCGGGGACAGGGTTGAACACTGAAGCTTTCTTT.

The CDR3 spells CSASRPGMSSYNEQFF. For the CDR3, the DNA is TGCAGTGCTAGTAGGCCGGGGATGAGCTCCTACAATGAGCAGTTCTTC. The rearrangement uses TRBV20-1 and TRBJ2-1; maybe TRBD2 (5 bases). The germline gives CDR1 DFQATT, CDR2 SNEGSKA (reference sequence). The CDR3 runs 16 residues. Deletions cut 3 bases from V and 0 bases from J, with 15 bases between.

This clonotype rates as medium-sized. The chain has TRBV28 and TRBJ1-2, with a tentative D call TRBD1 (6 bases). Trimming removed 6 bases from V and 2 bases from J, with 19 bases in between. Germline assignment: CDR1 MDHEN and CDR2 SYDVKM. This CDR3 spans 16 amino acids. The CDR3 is CASSSPLGGLNYGYTF. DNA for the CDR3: TGTGCCAGCAGCTCTCCCCTCGGGGGGCTGAACTATGGCTACACCTTC.

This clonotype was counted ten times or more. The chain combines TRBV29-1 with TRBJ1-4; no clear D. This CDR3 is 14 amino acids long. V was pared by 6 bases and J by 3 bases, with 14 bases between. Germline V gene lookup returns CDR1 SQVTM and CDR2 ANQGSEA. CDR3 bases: TGCAGCGTAGGAGGACCCAGCTCTAATGAAAAACTGTTTTTT. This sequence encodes CSVGGPSSNEKLFF.

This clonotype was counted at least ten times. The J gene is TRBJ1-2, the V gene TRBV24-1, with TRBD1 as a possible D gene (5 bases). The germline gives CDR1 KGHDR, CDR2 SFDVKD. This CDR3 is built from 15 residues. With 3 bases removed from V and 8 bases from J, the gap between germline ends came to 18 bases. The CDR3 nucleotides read TGTGCCACCAGTGATCCTAAGAGGAGGGGAGGCGGCTACACCTTC. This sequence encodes CATSDPKRRGGGYTF.

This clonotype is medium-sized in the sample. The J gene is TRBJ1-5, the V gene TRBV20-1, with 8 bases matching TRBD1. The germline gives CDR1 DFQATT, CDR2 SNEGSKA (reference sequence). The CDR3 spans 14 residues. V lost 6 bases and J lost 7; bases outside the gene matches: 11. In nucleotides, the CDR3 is TGCAGTGCCAGACAGGGGCCGTTGGGGCAGCCCCAGCATTTT. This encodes CSARQGPLGQPQHF.

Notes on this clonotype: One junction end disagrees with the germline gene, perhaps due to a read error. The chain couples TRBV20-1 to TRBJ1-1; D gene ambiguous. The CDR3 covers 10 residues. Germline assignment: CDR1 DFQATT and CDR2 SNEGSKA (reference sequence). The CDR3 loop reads CSTVPRPAFF. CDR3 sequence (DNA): TGCAGTACTGTGCCCCGCCCGGCTTTTTTT.

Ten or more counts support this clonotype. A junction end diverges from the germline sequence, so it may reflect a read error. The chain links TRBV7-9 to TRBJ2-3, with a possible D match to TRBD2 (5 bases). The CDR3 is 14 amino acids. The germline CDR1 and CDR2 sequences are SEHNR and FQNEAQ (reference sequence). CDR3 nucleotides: TGTGCCAGCAGCCCCGACTACAGCAGAGATACGCAGTATTTT. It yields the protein CASSPDYSRDTQYF. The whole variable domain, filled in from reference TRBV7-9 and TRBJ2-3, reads DTGVSQNPRHKITKRGQNVTFRCDPISEHNRLYWYRQTLGQGPEFLTYFQNEAQLEKSRLLSDRFSAERPKGSFSTLEIQRTEQGDSAMYLCASSPDYSRDTQYFGPGTRLTVL.

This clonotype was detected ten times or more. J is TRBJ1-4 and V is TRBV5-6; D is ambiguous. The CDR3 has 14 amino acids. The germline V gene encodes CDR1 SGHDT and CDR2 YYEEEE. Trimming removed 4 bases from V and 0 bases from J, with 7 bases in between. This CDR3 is CASSRGATNEKLFF. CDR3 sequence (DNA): TGTGCCAGCAGCCGCGGTGCAACTAATGAAAAACTGTTTTTT. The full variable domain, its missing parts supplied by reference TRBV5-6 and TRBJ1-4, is DAGVTQSPTHLIKTRGQQVTLRCSPKSGHDTVSWYQQALGQGPQFIFQYYEEEERQRGNFPDRFSGHQFPNYSSELNVNALLLGDSALYLCASSRGATNEKLFFGSGTQLSVL.